A selection of T cell receptor beta chains follows, all from one sample in a study of siplizumab effects on memory and regulatory T cells. Some clones are missing from TCRdb's copy, which holds only in-frame ones; the method was immunoSEQ multiplex PCR. This sample yields roughly 69,000 clones, of which less than 90% are seen a single time; about 3.5% belongs to the top ten. Specimen: memory CD4+ T cells sorted from blood. The origin of the receptors is a human donor in good health. Both conserved end residues are part of each CDR3. Fields, in order: clone size, J gene, V gene, D gene, CDR3 DNA, CDR3 protein. A D gene is named only where the DNA matches it firmly. The listing skips clone size in some rows; elsewhere it reads once, few, many or a size class.

clone_size: NA; j_call: TRBJ2-1; v_call: TRBV18; d_call: NA; cdr3_nt: TGTGCCAGCTCACCCCCGGGAGTTGCCTACAATGAGCAGTTCTTC; cdr3_aa: CASSPPGVAYNEQFF
clone_size: NA; j_call: TRBJ1-2; v_call: TRBV7-3; d_call: NA; cdr3_nt: TGTGCCAGCAGCTTAACGCAAGGGACATTGGGGCATGGCTACACCTTC; cdr3_aa: CASSLTQGTLGHGYTF
clone_size: NA; j_call: TRBJ2-2; v_call: TRBV2; d_call: TRBD1; cdr3_nt: TGTGCCAGCAATCGGGACAGGAACACCGGGGAGCTGTTTTTT; cdr3_aa: CASNRDRNTGELFF
clone_size: NA; j_call: TRBJ2-1; v_call: TRBV27; d_call: NA; cdr3_nt: TGTGCCAGCAGTTTACGACCCCAGGGTGGTGAGCAGTTCTTC; cdr3_aa: CASSLRPQGGEQFF
clone_size: NA; j_call: TRBJ1-5; v_call: TRBV19; d_call: NA; cdr3_nt: TGTGCCAGTAGTATTAGTGGCAGCGATCAGCCCCAGCATTTT; cdr3_aa: CASSISGSDQPQHF
clone_size: NA; j_call: TRBJ2-7; v_call: TRBV18; d_call: TRBD1; cdr3_nt: TGTGCCAGCTCCCTTGGACAGGGAAGCTACGAGCAGTACTTC; cdr3_aa: CASSLGQGSYEQYF
clone_size: NA; j_call: TRBJ1-1; v_call: TRBV18; d_call: TRBD1; cdr3_nt: TGTGCCAGCTCACCTCCGGGACAGGGAGCTTTCTTT; cdr3_aa: CASSPPGQGAFF
clone_size: NA; j_call: TRBJ1-2; v_call: TRBV19; d_call: NA; cdr3_nt: TGTGCCAGTACCATACCCGGGACGCAGCTTGGATACACCTTC; cdr3_aa: CASTIPGTQLGYTF
clone_size: NA; j_call: TRBJ1-2; v_call: TRBV2; d_call: NA; cdr3_nt: TGTGCCGGCGACAAGACTAACTATGGCTACACCTTC; cdr3_aa: CAGDKTNYGYTF
clone_size: NA; j_call: TRBJ2-2; v_call: TRBV4-1; d_call: NA; cdr3_nt: TGCGCCAGCAGCCAATACAGGGGAGGGAGCACCGGGGAGCTGTTTTTT; cdr3_aa: CASSQYRGGSTGELFF
clone_size: NA; j_call: TRBJ2-2; v_call: TRBV9; d_call: NA; cdr3_nt: TGTGCCAGCAGCGCCTTACCGGGGGCGGAGCTGTTTTTT; cdr3_aa: CASSALPGAELFF
clone_size: once; j_call: TRBJ1-3; v_call: TRBV6-5; d_call: NA; cdr3_nt: TGTGCCAGCAGTTACTCCCCAGGGGACGGAAACACCATATATTTT; cdr3_aa: CASSYSPGDGNTIYF
clone_size: NA; j_call: TRBJ1-2; v_call: TRBV7-9; d_call: NA; cdr3_nt: TGTGCCAGCAGCTTGGAACAGCTGCGCTACACCTTC; cdr3_aa: CASSLEQLRYTF
clone_size: few; j_call: TRBJ1-2; v_call: TRBV14; d_call: NA; cdr3_nt: TGTGCCAGCAGCCCCTTAGGTTTAAGCTACACCTTC; cdr3_aa: CASSPLGLSYTF
clone_size: NA; j_call: TRBJ1-1; v_call: TRBV7-9; d_call: NA; cdr3_nt: TGTGCCAGCAGCTTAGCCCGACAGATGAACACTGAAGCTTTCTTT; cdr3_aa: CASSLARQMNTEAFF
clone_size: once; j_call: TRBJ1-6; v_call: TRBV15; d_call: NA; cdr3_nt: TGTGCCACCGGGGGCTCCTATAATTCACCCCTCCACTTT; cdr3_aa: CATGGSYNSPLHF
clone_size: NA; j_call: TRBJ2-7; v_call: TRBV6-5; d_call: TRBD2; cdr3_nt: TGTGCCAGCAGTTACTTTCGGGGGGATTACTACGAGCAGTACTTC; cdr3_aa: CASSYFRGDYYEQYF
clone_size: NA; j_call: TRBJ2-7; v_call: TRBV14; d_call: NA; cdr3_nt: TGTGCCAGCAGCCAAAAGTCGACCTACGAGCAGTACTTC; cdr3_aa: CASSQKSTYEQYF
clone_size: NA; j_call: TRBJ2-2; v_call: TRBV30; d_call: TRBD2; cdr3_nt: TGTGCCTGGGGGACTAGCGTTCCCGGGGAGCTGTTTTTT; cdr3_aa: CAWGTSVPGELFF
clone_size: NA; j_call: TRBJ1-5; v_call: TRBV12-5; d_call: NA; cdr3_nt: TGTGCTAGTGGTTTGGTACGGTTTAGGGGGATTAGCAATCAGCCCCAGCATTTT; cdr3_aa: CASGLVRFRGISNQPQHF
clone_size: NA; j_call: TRBJ1-5; v_call: TRBV4-2; d_call: NA; cdr3_nt: TGTGCCAGCAGCCAAGAAGGGCATCAGCCCCAGCATTTT; cdr3_aa: CASSQEGHQPQHF
clone_size: NA; j_call: TRBJ2-7; v_call: TRBV5-6; d_call: TRBD2; cdr3_nt: TGTGCCAGCAGCTCTCTAGCGGAGTACGAGCAGTACTTC; cdr3_aa: CASSSLAEYEQYF
clone_size: NA; j_call: TRBJ1-5; v_call: TRBV6-1; d_call: NA; cdr3_nt: TGTGCCAGCAGGAAAACGGGACAATTAAATCAGCCCCAGCATTTT; cdr3_aa: CASRKTGQLNQPQHF
clone_size: once; j_call: TRBJ1-1; v_call: TRBV18; d_call: TRBD1; cdr3_nt: TGTGCCAGCTCACCACCGGGACAGATGAACACTGAAGCTTTCTTT; cdr3_aa: CASSPPGQMNTEAFF
clone_size: once; j_call: TRBJ1-1; v_call: TRBV27; d_call: NA; cdr3_nt: TGTGCCAGCAGTTTACGCGGGGGCTGGACACCGAACACTGAAGCTTTCTTT; cdr3_aa: CASSLRGGWTPNTEAFF
clone_size: NA; j_call: TRBJ1-1; v_call: TRBV28; d_call: TRBD1; cdr3_nt: TGTGCCAGCGAACCCTCAGACAGGGGAAGGACTGAAGCTTTCTTT; cdr3_aa: CASEPSDRGRTEAFF
clone_size: NA; j_call: TRBJ1-2; v_call: TRBV6-5; d_call: NA; cdr3_nt: TGTGCCAGCAGTTCCCCCAATGGCTACACCTTC; cdr3_aa: CASSSPNGYTF
clone_size: NA; j_call: TRBJ1-1; v_call: TRBV7-2; d_call: NA; cdr3_nt: TGTGCCAGCAGCTTTGACGGGACCTCCCGTCGAGCTTTCTTT; cdr3_aa: CASSFDGTSRRAFF
clone_size: NA; j_call: TRBJ2-7; v_call: TRBV6-5; d_call: NA; cdr3_nt: TGTGCCAGCAGTTCCGGATTTTTGGGTAACTACGAGCAGTACTTC; cdr3_aa: CASSSGFLGNYEQYF
clone_size: NA; j_call: TRBJ2-5; v_call: TRBV5-1; d_call: TRBD2; cdr3_nt: TGCGCCAGCATCGACCCGGGAGGGCCTGGAGGGGAGACCCAGTACTTC; cdr3_aa: CASIDPGGPGGETQYF
clone_size: NA; j_call: TRBJ2-7; v_call: TRBV18; d_call: NA; cdr3_nt: TGTGCCAGCTCACTCTCAGGGCTTTGGTCCTACGAGCAGTACTTC; cdr3_aa: CASSLSGLWSYEQYF
clone_size: NA; j_call: TRBJ2-5; v_call: TRBV7-9; d_call: TRBD1; cdr3_nt: TGTGCCAGCACCCCCGAACGACAGGGGGAGACCCAGTACTTC; cdr3_aa: CASTPERQGETQYF
clone_size: once; j_call: TRBJ2-1; v_call: TRBV19; d_call: TRBD1; cdr3_nt: TGTGCCAGTAGTATAACAGGGGTAGAGCAGTTCTTC; cdr3_aa: CASSITGVEQFF
clone_size: NA; j_call: TRBJ1-6; v_call: TRBV2; d_call: TRBD1; cdr3_nt: TGTGCCAGCGGTTCCGGGACAGGGAGTTCACCCCTCCACTTT; cdr3_aa: CASGSGTGSSPLHF
clone_size: NA; j_call: TRBJ1-4; v_call: TRBV6-5; d_call: NA; cdr3_nt: TGTGCCAGCAGTTACTCGTATCCTCCTAATGAAAAACTGTTTTTT; cdr3_aa: CASSYSYPPNEKLFF
clone_size: few; j_call: TRBJ2-1; v_call: TRBV4-2; d_call: TRBD2; cdr3_nt: TGTGCCAGCAGCCCCGGGACTAGCTATGAGCAGTTCTTC; cdr3_aa: CASSPGTSYEQFF
clone_size: NA; j_call: TRBJ1-6; v_call: TRBV5-4; d_call: TRBD1; cdr3_nt: TGTGCCAGCAGCGGGGGGACAGGGAACTATTCACCCCTCCACTTT; cdr3_aa: CASSGGTGNYSPLHF
clone_size: NA; j_call: TRBJ1-6; v_call: TRBV4-1; d_call: NA; cdr3_nt: TGCGCCAGCAGCCGGGGAGGGTATTCAGATAATTCACCCCTCCACTTT; cdr3_aa: CASSRGGYSDNSPLHF
clone_size: NA; j_call: TRBJ2-3; v_call: TRBV11-2; d_call: TRBD2; cdr3_nt: TGTGCCAGCAGCTTAGGTGCTAGCGGGGGGGCCACAGATACGCAGTATTTT; cdr3_aa: CASSLGASGGATDTQYF
clone_size: NA; j_call: TRBJ1-2; v_call: TRBV6-6; d_call: TRBD1; cdr3_nt: TGTGCCAGCAGGGATACCGGGACAGAGAAGGGCTACACCTTC; cdr3_aa: CASRDTGTEKGYTF
clone_size: NA; j_call: TRBJ2-3; v_call: TRBV29-1; d_call: NA; cdr3_nt: TGCAGCGTTTCCTTTCCGGGCGGGAGCACAGATACGCAGTATTTT; cdr3_aa: CSVSFPGGSTDTQYF
clone_size: NA; j_call: TRBJ1-2; v_call: TRBV11-1; d_call: NA; cdr3_nt: TGTGCCAGCAGCTTCAACTATGGCTACACCTTC; cdr3_aa: CASSFNYGYTF
clone_size: NA; j_call: TRBJ2-4; v_call: TRBV7-9; d_call: TRBD1; cdr3_nt: TGTGCCAGCAGCGCCGGGACAGAAAAAAACATTCAGTACTTC; cdr3_aa: CASSAGTEKNIQYF
clone_size: NA; j_call: TRBJ2-1; v_call: TRBV29-1; d_call: TRBD1; cdr3_nt: TGCAGCGTTGAATCACAGGGGAGCGGCGGTGAGCAGTTCTTC; cdr3_aa: CSVESQGSGGEQFF
clone_size: NA; j_call: TRBJ1-6; v_call: TRBV5-1; d_call: NA; cdr3_nt: TGCGCCAGCAGCCGGGACACCCAAGGGAATTCACCCCTCCACTTT; cdr3_aa: CASSRDTQGNSPLHF
clone_size: NA; j_call: TRBJ2-1; v_call: TRBV2; d_call: NA; cdr3_nt: TGTGCCAGCAGTGAAGGAGTGGGGGGGCCTTCAGAATACAATGAGCAGTTCTTC; cdr3_aa: CASSEGVGGPSEYNEQFF